A single sample is the source of the 2 T cell receptor beta chains below, sequenced in a study of T cell repertoires in cytomegalovirus infection. Via MiXCR, TCRdb re-called the reads, giving one row per CDR3 protein. The data show fewer than 550,000 distinct CDR3 sequences, approximately 11% seen once. Sequencing input: PBMCs. Every receptor here comes from a human donor in good health (CMV status not recorded). Some clones in this sample may be carry-over from other donors' samples.

The chain couples TRBV6-2 or TRBV6-3 to TRBJ1-6, with D uncertain. Germline V gene sequence: CDR1 MNHEY, CDR2 SVGEGT. The CDR3 length is 12 residues. Between the trimmed V and J ends, which lost 2 bases and 10 bases, there was a span of 6 bases. The DNA of the CDR3 is TGTGCCAGCAGTTACGGCGGCTCACCCCTCCACTTT. This translates into CASSYGGSPLHF.

This chain uses TRBV5-4 with TRBJ2-7; 7 bases are shared with TRBD1. The germline V gene has CDR1 SGHNT and CDR2 YYREEE (reference sequence). Trimming removed 0 bases from V and 3 bases from J; junction bases left unmatched: 6. There are 15 residues in the CDR3. The CDR3 nucleotides are TGTGCCAGCAGCTTGGGGGGACAGACCCGCTACGAGCAGTACTTC. Translation gives CASSLGGQTRYEQYF.